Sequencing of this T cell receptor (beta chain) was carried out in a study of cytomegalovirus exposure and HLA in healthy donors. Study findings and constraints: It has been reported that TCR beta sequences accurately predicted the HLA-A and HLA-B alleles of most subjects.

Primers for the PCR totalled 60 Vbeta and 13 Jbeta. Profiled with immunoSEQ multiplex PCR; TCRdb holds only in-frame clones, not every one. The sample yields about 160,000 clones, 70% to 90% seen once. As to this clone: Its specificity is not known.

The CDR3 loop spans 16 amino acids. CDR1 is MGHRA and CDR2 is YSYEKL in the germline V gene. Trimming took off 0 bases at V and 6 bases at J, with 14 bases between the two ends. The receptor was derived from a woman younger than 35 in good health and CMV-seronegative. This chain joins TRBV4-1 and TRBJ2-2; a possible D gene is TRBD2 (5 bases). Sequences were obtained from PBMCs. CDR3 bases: TGCGCCAGCAGCCAAGATCCCAGGACTCCCGCCGGGGAGCTGTTTTTT. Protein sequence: CASSQDPRTPAGELFF.